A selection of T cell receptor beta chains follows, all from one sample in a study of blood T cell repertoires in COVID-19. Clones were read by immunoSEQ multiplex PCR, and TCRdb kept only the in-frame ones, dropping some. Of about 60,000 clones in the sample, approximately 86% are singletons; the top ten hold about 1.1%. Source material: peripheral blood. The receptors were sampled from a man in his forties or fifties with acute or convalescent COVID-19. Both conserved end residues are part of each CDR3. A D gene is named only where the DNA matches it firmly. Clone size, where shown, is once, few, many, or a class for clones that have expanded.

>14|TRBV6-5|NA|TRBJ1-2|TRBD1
TGTGCCAGCAGTTATACCTCGGGACAGGGGGGCTACACCTTC
CASSYTSGQGGYTF
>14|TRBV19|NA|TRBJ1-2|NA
TGTGCCAGTAGTACTCCCCGGGAGGGGGAAAGCTACACCTTC
CASSTPREGESYTF
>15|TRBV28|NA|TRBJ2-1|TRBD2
TGTGCCAGCAGTATACTAGCGGGGGCTTACAATGAGCAGTTCTTC
CASSILAGAYNEQFF
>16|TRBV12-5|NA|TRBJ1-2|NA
TGTGCTAGTGGTTTGGGCCGAGGGAGGGAAAGAGATGGCTACACCTTC
CASGLGRGRERDGYTF
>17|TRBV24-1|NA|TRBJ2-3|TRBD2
TGTGCCACCAGTGGTTCCAAGCCGGGGCGGGGGGCAGATACGCAGTATTTT
CATSGSKPGRGADTQYF
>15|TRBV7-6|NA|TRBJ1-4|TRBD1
TGTGCCAGCAGCTTAGAGGGCAGGGGGTTGGGAAAACTGTTTTTT
CASSLEGRGLGKLFF
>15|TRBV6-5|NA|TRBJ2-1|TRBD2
TGTGCCAGCAGTTTCCCTAGCGGGGGGGCATATGAGCAGTTCTTC
CASSFPSGGAYEQFF
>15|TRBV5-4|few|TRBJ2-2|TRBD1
TGTGCCAGCAGCAGAGACAGGGACCACACCGGGGAGCTGTTTTTT
CASSRDRDHTGELFF
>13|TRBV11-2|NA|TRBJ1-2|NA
TGTGCCAGCAGCTTTGGGCAGGGCAGTGGCTACACCTTC
CASSFGQGSGYTF
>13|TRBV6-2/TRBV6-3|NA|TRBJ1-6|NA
TGTGCCAGCAGCGTCCAAAATTATTCACCCCTCCACTTT
CASSVQNYSPLHF
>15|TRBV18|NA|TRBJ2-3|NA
TGTGCCAGCTCACCAGAGGAGGGCCCCACAGATACGCAGTATTTT
CASSPEEGPTDTQYF
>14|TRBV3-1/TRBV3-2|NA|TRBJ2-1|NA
TGTGCCAGCAGCCATCAGGTAACATACAATGAGCAGTTCTTC
CASSHQVTYNEQFF
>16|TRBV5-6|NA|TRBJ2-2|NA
TGTGCCAGCAGCTCAGGCATGGGTAGAATTAGCGGGGAGCTGTTTTTT
CASSSGMGRISGELFF
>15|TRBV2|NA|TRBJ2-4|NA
TGTGCCAGCAGTGAAAGTAGCGCAGCCAAAAACATTCAGTACTTC
CASSESSAAKNIQYF
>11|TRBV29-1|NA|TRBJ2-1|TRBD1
TGCAGCGGGACAGGGTACGATGAGCAGTTCTTC
CSGTGYDEQFF
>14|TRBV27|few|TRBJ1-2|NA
TGTGCCAGCAGCCCGTCCGGACAGAACTATGGCTACACCTTC
CASSPSGQNYGYTF
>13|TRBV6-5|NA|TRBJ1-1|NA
TGTGCCAGCAGCAGGGGTTCAAACACTGAAGCTTTCTTT
CASSRGSNTEAFF
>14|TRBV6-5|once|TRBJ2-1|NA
TGTGCCAGCGAGAAGACTATAGTTCCGGGCCTTCAGTTCTTC
CASEKTIVPGLQFF
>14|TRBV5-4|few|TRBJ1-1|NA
TGTGCCAGCAGCAAGGACCGGGGGAGCAGTGAAGCTTTCTTT
CASSKDRGSSEAFF
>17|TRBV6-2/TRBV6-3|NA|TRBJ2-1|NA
TGTGCCAGCAGTTCCTATCGGACTTGGAGCTCCTACAATGAGCAGTTCTTC
CASSSYRTWSSYNEQFF
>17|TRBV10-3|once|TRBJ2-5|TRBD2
TGTGCCATCAGTGAGTCCACTAGCGGGGGGGCTCAGAAGACCCAGTACTTC
CAISESTSGGAQKTQYF
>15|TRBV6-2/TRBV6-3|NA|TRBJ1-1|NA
TGTGCCAGCAGTTACGGGGAGACGATGAACACTGAAGCTTTCTTT
CASSYGETMNTEAFF
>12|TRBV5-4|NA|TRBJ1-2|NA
TGTGCCAGCAGCTTTTGGGGGGATGGCTACACCTTC
CASSFWGDGYTF
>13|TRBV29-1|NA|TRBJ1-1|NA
TGCAGCGTTGAAAGGGGGATGAACACTGAAGCTTTCTTT
CSVERGMNTEAFF